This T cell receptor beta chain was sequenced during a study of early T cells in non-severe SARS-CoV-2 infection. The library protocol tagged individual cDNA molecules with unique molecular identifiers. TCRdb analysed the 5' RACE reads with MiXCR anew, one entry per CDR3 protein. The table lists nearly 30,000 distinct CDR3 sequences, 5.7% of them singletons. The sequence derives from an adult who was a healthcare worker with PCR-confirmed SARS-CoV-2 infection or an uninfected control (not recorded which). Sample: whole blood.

CDR3 DNA sequence: TGTGCCAGCAGCCCAAGCGGGGGGGGACGGAGTGAGCAGTTCTTC. It yields the protein CASSPSGGGRSEQFF. The J gene is TRBJ2-1, the V gene TRBV7-6, with 10 bases lining up with TRBD2. Germline CDR1 SGHVS, CDR2 FNYEAQ. CDR3 length equals 15 residues. Unmatched junction bases numbered 10, after V lost 5 bases and J lost 9 bases.